This is a list of T cell receptor beta chains from one sample in a study of OX40 agonist ivuxolimab in advanced cancers. Sequenced by immunoSEQ multiplex PCR; TCRdb stores in-frame clones only, minus some. Among approximately 50,000 clones listed, roughly 85% were seen once. The starting material was CD4+ or CD8+ T cells sorted from blood, obtained in a trial of the OX40 agonist ivuxolimab. Every receptor here comes from an adult with an advanced solid tumor such as melanoma, head and neck, liver or kidney cancer. CDR3s leave out the opening cysteine and the closing phenylalanine or tryptophan.

TRBV9 | ASSLMGAEGTEAF
TRBV6-5 | ASRPRLRGSDTQY
TRBV5-4 | ASSFNRGGVYGYT
TRBV16 | ASSQSEEKLF
TRBV21-1 | ASSWTGYYGYT
TRBV11-2 | ASSFLENEKLF
TRBV27 | ASSLPYPDSPGTQY
TRBV29-1 | SVRGAGAPQETQY
TRBV28 | ASYRGMGETQY
TRBV6-5 | ASSYSWGGDTEAF
TRBV27 | ASSWGPGQPQH
TRBV7-2 | ASSLGLASYEQY
TRBV18 | ASSPSTGHQETQY
TRBV28 | ASIQGPRGGYT
TRBV4-1 | ASSQGSGTGNQPQH
TRBV7-9 | ASSSGVTGSGEKLF